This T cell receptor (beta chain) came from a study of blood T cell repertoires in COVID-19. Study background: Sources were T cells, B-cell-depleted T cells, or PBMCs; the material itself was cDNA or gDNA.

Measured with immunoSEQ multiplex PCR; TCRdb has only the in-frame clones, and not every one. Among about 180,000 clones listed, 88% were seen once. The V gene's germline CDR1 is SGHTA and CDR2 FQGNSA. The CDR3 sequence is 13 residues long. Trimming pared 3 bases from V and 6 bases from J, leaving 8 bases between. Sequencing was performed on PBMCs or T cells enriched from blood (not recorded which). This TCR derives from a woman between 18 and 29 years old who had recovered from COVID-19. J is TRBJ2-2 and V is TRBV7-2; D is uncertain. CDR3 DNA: TGTGCCAGCAGCTTCGGCCAGGCCGGGGAGCTGTTTTTT. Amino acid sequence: CASSFGQAGELFF.